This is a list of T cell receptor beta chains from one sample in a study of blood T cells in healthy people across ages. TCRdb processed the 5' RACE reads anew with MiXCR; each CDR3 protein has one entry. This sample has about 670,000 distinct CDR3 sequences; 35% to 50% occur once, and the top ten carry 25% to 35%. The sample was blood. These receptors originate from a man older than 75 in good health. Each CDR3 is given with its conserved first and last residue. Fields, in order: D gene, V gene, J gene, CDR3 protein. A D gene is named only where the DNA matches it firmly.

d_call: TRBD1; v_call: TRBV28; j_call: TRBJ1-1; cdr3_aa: CASSSRTGSYGDTEAFF
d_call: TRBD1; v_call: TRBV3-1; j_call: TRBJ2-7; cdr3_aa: CASSRTGQSYEQYF
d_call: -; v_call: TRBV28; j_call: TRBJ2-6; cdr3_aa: CAGGYSGANVLTF
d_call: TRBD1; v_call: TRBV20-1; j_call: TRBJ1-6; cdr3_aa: CSASWDRGAPLHF
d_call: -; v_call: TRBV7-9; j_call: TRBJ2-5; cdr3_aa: CASSLGTPYQETQYF
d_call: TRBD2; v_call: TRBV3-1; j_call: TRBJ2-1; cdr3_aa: CASSHAATSGAYNEQFF
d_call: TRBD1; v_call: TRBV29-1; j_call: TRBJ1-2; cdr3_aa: CSVESGTGDGYTF
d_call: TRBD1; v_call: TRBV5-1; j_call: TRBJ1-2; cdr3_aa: CASSIGTASYGYTF
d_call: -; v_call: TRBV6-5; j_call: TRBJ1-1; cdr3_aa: CASQSRGGDTEAFF
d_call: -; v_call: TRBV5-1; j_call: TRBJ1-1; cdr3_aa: CTSSLGPNTEAFF
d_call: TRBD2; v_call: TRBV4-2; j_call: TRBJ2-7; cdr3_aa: CASSRKLAGEDEQYF
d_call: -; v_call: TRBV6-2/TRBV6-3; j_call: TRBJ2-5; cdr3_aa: CASSFSGRETQYF
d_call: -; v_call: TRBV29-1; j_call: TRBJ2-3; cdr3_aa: CSVKFTDTQYF
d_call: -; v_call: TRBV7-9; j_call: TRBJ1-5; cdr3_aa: CASSPDRWPQHF
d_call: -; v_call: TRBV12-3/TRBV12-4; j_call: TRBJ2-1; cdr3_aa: CASRHTGSSYNGQFF
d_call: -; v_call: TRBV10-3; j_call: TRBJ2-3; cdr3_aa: CAIGEVGDTQYF
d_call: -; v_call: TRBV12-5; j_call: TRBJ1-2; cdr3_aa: CASGRNTYNYGYTF
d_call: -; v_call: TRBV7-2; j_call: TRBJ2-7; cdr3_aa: CASSLASANEQYF
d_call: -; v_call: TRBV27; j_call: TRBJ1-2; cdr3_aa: CASSLTALLHYGYTF
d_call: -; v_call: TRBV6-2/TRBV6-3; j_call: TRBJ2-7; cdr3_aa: CASSYDAMSYEQYF
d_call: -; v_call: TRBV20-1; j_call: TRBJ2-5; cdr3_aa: CSASKGQSSYNEQYF
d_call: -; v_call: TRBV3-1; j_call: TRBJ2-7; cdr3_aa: CASSPKGGQVYEQYF
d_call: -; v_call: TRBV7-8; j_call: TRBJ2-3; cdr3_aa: CASSLIESTDTQYF
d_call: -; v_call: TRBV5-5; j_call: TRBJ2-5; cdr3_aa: CASSSKDSKGTQYF
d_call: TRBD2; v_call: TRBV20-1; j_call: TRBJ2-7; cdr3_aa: CSAIKGLAGVLDYEQYF
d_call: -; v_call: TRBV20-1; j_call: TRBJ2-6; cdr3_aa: CSAREGSISGANVLTF
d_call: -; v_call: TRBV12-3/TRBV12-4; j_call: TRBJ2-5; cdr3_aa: CASSLASDQETQYF
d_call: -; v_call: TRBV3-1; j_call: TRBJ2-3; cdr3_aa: CASSQGGWGVTDTQYF
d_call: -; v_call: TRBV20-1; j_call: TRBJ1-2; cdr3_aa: CSARDITNYGYTF
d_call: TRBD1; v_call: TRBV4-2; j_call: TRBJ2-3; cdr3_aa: CASSLGQAERDTQYF
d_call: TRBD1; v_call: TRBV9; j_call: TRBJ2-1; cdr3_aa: CASSVRAGNRGNEQFF